The 12 T cell receptor beta chains below were found in one sample sequenced in a study of T-cell memory formation after mild COVID-19. TCRdb ran MiXCR on the 5' RACE reads and lists one entry per CDR3 protein. The table has 340,000 or so distinct CDR3 sequences, 10% to 15% seen once. The sample taken for sequencing was PBMCs or a T cell subset sorted from them (not recorded which). These receptors came from a man younger than 35 who had mild COVID-19 (a few samples of this study predate the infection). Cell type and time point are not known.

This clonotype was picked up a small number of times. The chain has TRBV7-9 and TRBJ1-4, with TRBD1 matching 8 bases. This CDR3 contains 17 residues. Germline V gene data show CDR1 as SEHNR and CDR2 as FQNEAQ (reference sequence). V lost 5 bases to trimming and J lost 4 bases; unmatched junction nucleotides: 12. CDR3 residues: CASSVTPGQAFNEKLFF. CDR3 nucleotides: TGTGCCAGCAGCGTAACCCCGGGACAGGCGTTTAATGAAAAACTGTTTTTT.

The genes are TRBV4-2 and TRBJ2-2; possibly TRBD2 for D (5 bases). The CDR3 loop spans 15 amino acids. Germline loops: CDR1 LGHNA, CDR2 YNFKEQ. The germline V and J ends were trimmed by 4 bases and 6 bases, with 15 bases remaining between them. The CDR3 loop is CASSPEGQYAGELFF. The CDR3 coding sequence is TGTGCCAGCAGCCCTGAGGGCCAGTACGCCGGGGAGCTGTTTTTT.

The rearrangement links TRBV7-8 to TRBJ1-2; 8 nucleotides align to TRBD1. This CDR3 contains 15 residues. V shed 5 bases and J 4 bases; nucleotides not matched to a gene: 9. The germline V gene has CDR1 SGHVS and CDR2 FQNEAQ. CDR3 protein: CASSPRAGGLYGYTF. DNA of the CDR3: TGTGCCAGCAGCCCCAGAGCAGGGGGCCTCTATGGCTACACCTTC.

The table lists this clonotype with many counts. DNA of the CDR3: TGTGCCAGCAGCTTAGGCCTAACGGTTCTGTCCTCGGAGACCCAGTACTTC. Its translation is CASSLGLTVLSSETQYF. The chain recombines TRBV7-2 with TRBJ2-5; D not resolved. V shed 1 base and J shed 5 bases, with 20 bases lying between them. CDR1 is SGHTA, CDR2 FQGNSA, per germline. The CDR3 has 17 residues.

V and J are TRBV20-1 and TRBJ2-3; TRBD2 is a possible D gene (5 bases). The V end lost 3 bases, the J end lost 4 bases, and 5 bases lay between the germline ends. The CDR3 extends over 11 amino acids. Germline V gives CDR1 DFQATT, CDR2 SNEGSKA (reference sequence). DNA of the CDR3: TGCAGTGCTAGGCGGGCAGATACGCAGTATTTT. It codes for CSARRADTQYF.

The chain carries TRBV27 and TRBJ2-2; TRBD2 is a possible D gene (6 bases). Germline V gene data show CDR1 as MNHEY and CDR2 as SMNVEV (reference sequence). The CDR3 is made up of 14 amino acids. Trimming shortened V by 6 bases and J by 4 bases, and 12 bases separated the two germline ends. This CDR3 is CASRGGAITGELFF. The CDR3 DNA reads as TGTGCCAGCAGGGGGGGTGCCATCACCGGGGAGCTGTTTTTT.

The chain joins TRBV7-2 to TRBJ1-2, with D maybe TRBD1 (5 bases). Per the germline V gene, CDR1 is SGHTA and CDR2 is FQGNSA. V was cut by 3 bases and J by 2 bases, with 13 bases left in between. The CDR3 consists of 15 residues. Here the CDR3 DNA reads TGTGCCAGCAGCTTCACAGGCGGACGGAACTATGGCTACACCTTC. Its translation: CASSFTGGRNYGYTF.

The sample holds a few counts of this clonotype. The CDR3 bases are TGTGCCAGCAGTTACCACGAACGGACTGAGAATTCACCCCTCCACTTT. Translating it yields CASSYHERTENSPLHF. V gene TRBV6-2 or TRBV6-3 combines with J gene TRBJ1-6; the D is unclear. This CDR3 spans 16 amino acids. Looked up from germline, CDR1 is MNHEY and CDR2 is SVGEGT. V lost 2 bases, J lost 7 bases, and 15 bases lay in between.

This clonotype was seen only a few times. The chain combines TRBV15 with TRBJ1-6; D not certain. Trimming took 0 bases from V and 7 from J, leaving 4 bases between them. CDR1 LNHNV and CDR2 YYDKDF come from the germline V gene (reference sequence). This CDR3 has 13 amino acids. In DNA form, the CDR3 reads TGTGCCACCAGCAGAGATCAAAATTCACCCCTCCACTTT. It encodes CATSRDQNSPLHF.

There are a few counts of this clonotype. The chain is built from TRBV11-2 and TRBJ1-1; TRBD1 is a possible D gene (6 bases). Trimming left V 1 base short and J 5 bases short, with 17 bases between. This CDR3 is built from 16 residues. Germline CDR1 SGHAT, CDR2 FQNNGV. In DNA form, the CDR3 reads TGTGCCAGCAGCTTAGTGGCAGGGGTTGGGGGAACTGAAGCTTTCTTT. It codes for CASSLVAGVGGTEAFF. Using reference TRBV11-2 and TRBJ1-1 for the parts outside the CDR3, the full variable domain is EAGVAQSPRYKIIEKRQSVAFWCNPISGHATLYWYQQILGQGPKLLIQFQNNGVVDDSQLPKDRFSAERLKGVDSTLKIQPAKLEDSAVYLCASSLVAGVGGTEAFFGQGTRLTVV.

This chain connects TRBV6-5 to TRBJ2-7; D might be TRBD1 (6 bases). Trimming pared 2 bases from V and 6 bases from J, leaving 17 bases between. Germline lookup yields CDR1 MNHEY and CDR2 SVGAGI. The CDR3 is made up of 15 amino acids. The CDR3 DNA follows: TGTGCCAGCAGTTACAGGTACAGGGTCTATGGCGAGCAGTACTTC. Its translation is CASSYRYRVYGEQYF.

This clonotype was picked up a small number of times. V usage is TRBV5-5 and J usage is TRBJ1-4; TRBD1 might be the D (5 bases). Trimming removed 4 bases from V and 3 bases from J, with 13 bases in between. CDR1 is SGHKS and CDR2 is YYEKEE in the germline V gene (reference sequence). The CDR3 totals 15 residues. CDR3 DNA sequence: TGTGCCAGCAGCCGCGACAGTTTATCTAATGAAAAACTGTTTTTT. Translating it yields CASSRDSLSNEKLFF.